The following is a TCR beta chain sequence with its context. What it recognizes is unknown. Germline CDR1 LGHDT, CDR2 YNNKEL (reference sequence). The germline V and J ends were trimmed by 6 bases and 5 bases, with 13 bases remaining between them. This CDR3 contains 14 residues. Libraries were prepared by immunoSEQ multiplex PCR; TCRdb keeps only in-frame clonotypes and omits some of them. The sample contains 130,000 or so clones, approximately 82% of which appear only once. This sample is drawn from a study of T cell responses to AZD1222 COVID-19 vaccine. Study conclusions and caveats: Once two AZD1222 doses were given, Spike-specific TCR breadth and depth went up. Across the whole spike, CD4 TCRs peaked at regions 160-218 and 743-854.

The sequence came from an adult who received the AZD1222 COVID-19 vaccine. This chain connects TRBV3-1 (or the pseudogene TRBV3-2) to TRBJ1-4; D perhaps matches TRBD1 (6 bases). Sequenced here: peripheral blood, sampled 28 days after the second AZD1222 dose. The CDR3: CASSQGKPNEKLFF. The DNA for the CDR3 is TGTGCCAGCAGTCAGGGGAAACCGAATGAAAAACTGTTTTTT.